One and the same sample provided the 5 T cell receptor beta chains below, sequenced in a study of blood T cell repertoires in COVID-19. The repertoire was sequenced with immunoSEQ multiplex PCR; TCRdb's copy has only in-frame clones and lacks some. The table shows about 90,000 clones, with 86% occurring only once. Sequencing input: peripheral blood. These receptors came from a man older than 75 with active or convalescent COVID-19.

This chain joins TRBV28 and TRBJ1-1, with 9 bases fitting TRBD1. Germline loops: CDR1 MDHEN, CDR2 SYDVKM. The junction had 5 bases not matched to a gene; V was cut back by 1 base and J by 11 bases. This CDR3 is 13 amino acids long. The CDR3 region is CASSLLTGGTAFF. DNA for the CDR3: TGTGCCAGCAGTTTATTGACAGGGGGAACGGCTTTCTTT.

The gene calls are TRBV5-5 and TRBJ1-3; D may be TRBD1 (5 bases). Germline lookup yields CDR1 SGHKS and CDR2 YYEKEE (reference sequence). The V end lost 0 bases, the J end lost 0 bases, and 10 bases lay between the germline ends. CDR3 length: 16 residues. The CDR3 protein is CASSLGQTSSGNTIYF. The CDR3 DNA reads as TGTGCCAGCAGCTTGGGACAGACGAGCTCTGGAAACACCATATATTTT.

The chain joins TRBV7-9 to TRBJ2-7; 9 bases are a match to TRBD2. Germline V lookup: CDR1 SEHNR, CDR2 FQNEAQ (reference sequence). Germline trimming cut 5 bases from V and 3 bases from J; bases unmatched to any gene: 11. The CDR3 contains 16 residues. CDR3 nucleotide sequence: TGTGCCAGCAGCCTTGTAGCGGGAGCGCTAAGCTACGAGCAGTACTTC. Translation: CASSLVAGALSYEQYF.

The rearrangement links TRBV7-6 to TRBJ2-4; 9 nucleotides line up with TRBD2. CDR1 is SGHVS, CDR2 FNYEAQ, per germline. This CDR3 is 18 amino acids long. V shed 3 bases, J shed 0 bases, and the junction held 9 bases outside the gene matches. CDR3 protein: CASSLASGTPLAKNIQYF. DNA of the CDR3: TGTGCCAGCAGCTTGGCTAGCGGGACTCCGTTAGCCAAAAACATTCAGTACTTC.

V is TRBV5-1 and J is TRBJ1-6; the D gene is possibly TRBD1 (5 bases). This CDR3 comprises 16 residues. CDR1 and CDR2 (germline): SGHRS, YFSETQ. Trimming took off 4 bases at V and 7 bases at J, with 18 bases between the two ends. CDR3: CASSRMMTGGNSPLHF. CDR3 coding DNA: TGCGCCAGCAGCAGGATGATGACGGGGGGGAATTCACCCCTCCACTTT.